This T cell receptor (beta chain) was identified during a study of T-cell reconstitution after alpha-beta-depleted transplantation in children. Study-level points and caveats: It was reported that alpha-beta T cells came from several hundred expanded graft clones (about two months after transplant). Newly made T cells mostly supplied T-cell counts and diversity one year after transplant. For some patients, TCRbeta diversity was high at day 60 because of recipient T cells and thymic progenitors that survived.

During its preparation, the TCRbeta library received unique molecular identifiers. TCRdb reprocessed the PCR reads with MiXCR, giving one entry per CDR3 protein. The sample carries around 300,000 distinct CDR3 sequences, 10% recorded once. Germline CDR1 is MNHEY and CDR2 is SVGAGI. The length of the CDR3 is 14 residues. Trimming pared 2 bases from V and 2 bases from J, leaving 8 bases between. Remarks on this clonotype: Its matching antigen is unknown.

This chain joins TRBV6-5 and TRBJ2-3; maybe TRBD1 (6 bases). This clonotype originated in a boy under two years old with acute myeloid leukemia, due to receive a stem cell transplant. The sample was PBMCs, taken before TCRalphabeta/CD19-depleted stem cell transplant. CDR3 in DNA: TGTGCCAGCAGTTACCGGGACACCACAGATACGCAGTATTTT. Protein product: CASSYRDTTDTQYF.